The source of this T cell receptor beta chain is a study of regulatory T cells in long-lasting Graves disease. From germline, CDR1 is MNHNS and CDR2 SASEGT. Trimming left V 5 bases short and J 0 bases short, with 5 bases between. The CDR3 loop spans 14 amino acids. Whole-study results and caveats: With persistent disease, TRBV28, TRBJ1-2 and TRBJ2-5 were the favored segments.

Time point in this sample: newly diagnosed GD, antithyroid drugs for less than 3 months. PBMCs provided the RNA from which the TCR library was made. Many counts were recorded for this clonotype. Its antigen remains unknown. HTBI primers from iRepertoire and Arm-PCR of CDR3 regions yielded the TCR beta libraries. Using its own MiXCR run on the multiplex PCR reads, TCRdb lists one record per CDR3 protein. The sample yields 300,000 to 400,000 distinct CDR3 sequences, 16% seen once. This sample was shared with a second study, whose subject was T cells in Graves' hyperthyroidism and ophthalmopathy.

The rearrangement uses TRBV6-1 and TRBJ2-6; D gene unclear. This receptor was identified in a man aged 35-49 years with Graves disease. Sequences were derived from peripheral blood mononuclear cells (PBMCs), sampled at new diagnosis, from a patient treated with antithyroid drugs. CDR3 coding DNA: TGTGCCAGCAGTCAGGACTCTGGGGCCAACGTCCTGACTTTC. This sequence encodes CASSQDSGANVLTF.